A selection of T cell receptor beta chains follows, all from one sample in a study of T cell responses to AZD1222 COVID-19 vaccine. Assay: immunoSEQ multiplex PCR; the TCRdb copy retains only in-frame clones and omits some. The sample shows approximately 94,000 clones, around 89% of them seen only once. This sample comprised peripheral blood, obtained on day 0 of AZD1222 vaccination. Source of these receptors: an adult in good health. CDR3s include the opening cysteine and the closing phenylalanine or tryptophan. Fields, in order: V gene, J gene, D gene, clone size, CDR3 DNA, CDR3 protein. The D gene is left open where the match is weak. Expanded clones are given a class, and other clones once, few, many or no size at all.

V gene: TRBV5-8
J gene: TRBJ2-5
D gene: NA
clone size: NA
CDR3 DNA: TGTGCCAGCAGGTCTCAAGAGACCCAGTACTTC
CDR3 protein: CASRSQETQYF

V gene: TRBV2
J gene: TRBJ1-1
D gene: NA
clone size: NA
CDR3 DNA: TGTGCCAGCAACGAAGATCGGGGTGAGACTGAAGCTTTCTTT
CDR3 protein: CASNEDRGETEAFF

V gene: TRBV3-1/TRBV3-2
J gene: TRBJ1-2
D gene: NA
clone size: NA
CDR3 DNA: TGTGCCAGCAGCCCATATACAGGGTTCCATGGCTACACCTTC
CDR3 protein: CASSPYTGFHGYTF

V gene: TRBV4-3
J gene: TRBJ1-2
D gene: NA
clone size: NA
CDR3 DNA: TGCGCCAGCAGCCAGGAGGGTGACAGGTCCTATGGCTACACCTTC
CDR3 protein: CASSQEGDRSYGYTF

V gene: TRBV6-5
J gene: TRBJ2-7
D gene: NA
clone size: once
CDR3 DNA: TGTGCCAGCAGAGGGGGAGTGGCCTACGAGCAGTACTTC
CDR3 protein: CASRGGVAYEQYF

V gene: TRBV5-4
J gene: TRBJ2-7
D gene: TRBD2
clone size: once
CDR3 DNA: TGTGCCAGCAGCCCGGGACTAGGGGACTACGAGCAGTACTTC
CDR3 protein: CASSPGLGDYEQYF

V gene: TRBV14
J gene: TRBJ1-1
D gene: NA
clone size: NA
CDR3 DNA: TGTGCCAGCAGCCCGCTGGGGACCATGAACACTGAAGCTTTCTTT
CDR3 protein: CASSPLGTMNTEAFF

V gene: TRBV27
J gene: TRBJ2-1
D gene: NA
clone size: once
CDR3 DNA: TGTGCCAGCAGCCTGCCCCTAAAAGGGGATCACAATGAGCAGTTCTTC
CDR3 protein: CASSLPLKGDHNEQFF

V gene: TRBV5-1
J gene: TRBJ2-7
D gene: TRBD1
clone size: NA
CDR3 DNA: TGCGCCAGCAGCCTGGGGACAGGGTTCTTCGAGCAGTACTTC
CDR3 protein: CASSLGTGFFEQYF

V gene: TRBV27
J gene: TRBJ2-5
D gene: NA
clone size: NA
CDR3 DNA: TGTGCCAGCAGTTTCCCGGGAGAGACCCAGTACTTC
CDR3 protein: CASSFPGETQYF

V gene: TRBV24-1
J gene: TRBJ2-3
D gene: TRBD2
clone size: NA
CDR3 DNA: TGTGCCACCAGTGACTCTAGCGGGAGGGCAAGCACAGATACGCAGTATTTT
CDR3 protein: CATSDSSGRASTDTQYF

V gene: TRBV7-8
J gene: TRBJ2-1
D gene: NA
clone size: NA
CDR3 DNA: TGTGCCAGCAGCCATGACGGGGCCTACAATGAGCAGTTCTTC
CDR3 protein: CASSHDGAYNEQFF

V gene: TRBV6-5
J gene: TRBJ2-2
D gene: NA
clone size: NA
CDR3 DNA: TGTGCCAGCAGTAGACAGCCATCGGGGACCGGGGAGCTGTTTTTT
CDR3 protein: CASSRQPSGTGELFF

V gene: TRBV2
J gene: TRBJ1-1
D gene: NA
clone size: NA
CDR3 DNA: TGTGCCAGCAGTCTCGGACAAGGGAGGACTGAAGCTTTCTTT
CDR3 protein: CASSLGQGRTEAFF

V gene: TRBV10-2
J gene: TRBJ1-2
D gene: NA
clone size: NA
CDR3 DNA: TGCGCCAGCAGTGAGCGGGGGGGAGGCGGCTATGGCTACACCTTC
CDR3 protein: CASSERGGGGYGYTF

V gene: TRBV24-1
J gene: TRBJ2-2
D gene: TRBD2
clone size: NA
CDR3 DNA: TGTGCCACCAGTGAGAGCGGGAGGAACACCGGGGAGCTGTTTTTT
CDR3 protein: CATSESGRNTGELFF

V gene: TRBV6-5
J gene: TRBJ2-5
D gene: TRBD2
clone size: NA
CDR3 DNA: TGTGCCAGCACGTGGGGGGGGGAGACCCAGTACTTC
CDR3 protein: CASTWGGETQYF

V gene: TRBV6-4
J gene: TRBJ1-5
D gene: NA
clone size: NA
CDR3 DNA: TGTGCCAGCAGTGTCGTCAGGGGTCAGCCCCAGCATTTT
CDR3 protein: CASSVVRGQPQHF

V gene: TRBV27
J gene: TRBJ1-1
D gene: NA
clone size: NA
CDR3 DNA: TGTGCCAGCAGTTTGAGCGTGAACACTGAAGCTTTCTTT
CDR3 protein: CASSLSVNTEAFF

V gene: TRBV14
J gene: TRBJ1-5
D gene: NA
clone size: NA
CDR3 DNA: TGTGCCAGCAGCCCACGGGGATCTCAGCCCCAGCATTTT
CDR3 protein: CASSPRGSQPQHF

V gene: TRBV5-1
J gene: TRBJ1-1
D gene: NA
clone size: NA
CDR3 DNA: TGCGCCAGCAGCTTTCGCCAGTACACTGAAGCTTTCTTT
CDR3 protein: CASSFRQYTEAFF

V gene: TRBV19
J gene: TRBJ1-3
D gene: TRBD1
clone size: NA
CDR3 DNA: TGTGCCAGTAGGCGACAGGGCGTCTCTGGAAACACCATATATTTT
CDR3 protein: CASRRQGVSGNTIYF